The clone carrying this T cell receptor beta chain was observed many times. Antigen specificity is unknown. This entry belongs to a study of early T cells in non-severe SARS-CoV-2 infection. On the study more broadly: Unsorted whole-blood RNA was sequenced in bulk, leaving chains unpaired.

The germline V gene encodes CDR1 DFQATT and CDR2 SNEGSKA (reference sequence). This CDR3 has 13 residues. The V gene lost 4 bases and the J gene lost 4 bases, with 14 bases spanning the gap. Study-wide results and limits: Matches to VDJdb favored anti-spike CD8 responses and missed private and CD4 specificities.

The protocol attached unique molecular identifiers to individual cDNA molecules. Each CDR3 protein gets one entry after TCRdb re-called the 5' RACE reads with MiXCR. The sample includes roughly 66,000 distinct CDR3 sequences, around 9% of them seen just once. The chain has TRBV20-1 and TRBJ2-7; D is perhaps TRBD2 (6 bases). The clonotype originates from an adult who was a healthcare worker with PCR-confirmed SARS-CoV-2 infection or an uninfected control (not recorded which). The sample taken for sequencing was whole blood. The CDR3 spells CSAKGTLEYEQYF. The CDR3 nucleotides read TGCAGTGCTAAAGGGACTTTGGAATACGAGCAGTACTTC.